This TCR beta chain was recorded in a study of T cells in Graves' hyperthyroidism and ophthalmopathy. Researchers took RNA transcripts and amplified the TCR beta CDR3 regions from them. HTBI primers were the set used in a first-round RT-PCR of the TCR CDR3. TCRdb processed the multiplex PCR reads anew with MiXCR; each CDR3 protein has one entry. Of about 350,000 distinct CDR3 sequences in the sample, about a sixth were seen once. This sequence was found in a woman aged 40 to 50 with Graves' ophthalmopathy. Sequencing was performed on blood.

Written as DNA, the CDR3 is TGCAGTGCTAGAGACAGGGACTCCCCCTACGAGCAGTACTTC. This translates into CSARDRDSPYEQYF. V is TRBV20-1 and J is TRBJ2-7, with a weak D call TRBD2 (6 bases). Germline V lookup: CDR1 DFQATT, CDR2 SNEGSKA (reference sequence). The CDR3 is made up of 14 amino acids. The ends were cut back, 0 bases at V and 2 bases at J, with 11 bases in the middle.